One T cell receptor beta chain is described in this entry. A read error may produce the germline difference seen at one junction end. The data originate from a study of CD4 and CD8 cells across lung adenocarcinoma regions. The patients had localized lung adenocarcinoma, a non-small cell subtype. The germline V gene has CDR1 WNHNN and CDR2 SYGVQD (reference sequence). The CDR3 sequence is 14 residues long. Via MiXCR, TCRdb re-called the PCR reads, giving one row per CDR3 protein. This sample yields about 25,000 distinct CDR3 sequences, of which 40% to 50% are seen a single time; approximately 48% belongs to the top ten.

This chain connects TRBV10-1 to TRBJ2-1; D is tentatively TRBD1 or TRBD2 (5 bases each). The specimen sequenced was CD8+ T cells from the center of a lung tumor. This TCR was sampled from a male donor with lung adenocarcinoma. The CD4 and CD8 labels of this study may be unreliable. The CDR3 is CASSGGSCYNEQFF. Written as DNA, the CDR3 is TGCGCCAGCAGTGGGGGGAGCTGCTACAATGAGCAGTTCTTT.